Included here is one TCR beta chain sequence, with context. Its antigen is unidentified. The sample is drawn from a study of cytomegalovirus exposure and HLA in healthy donors. Study-wide results and caveats: After further analysis at a later stage, 17,000 or so TCR beta sequences were associated with HLA alleles at 0.05 false discovery rate. TCR beta chains numbering more than 150 were designated cytomegalovirus-associated.

Amplification used 60 Vbeta primers and 13 Jbeta primers. Profiled with immunoSEQ multiplex PCR; TCRdb holds only in-frame clones, not every one. The sample holds about 70,000 clones; roughly 85% are singletons and the top ten take about 2.1%. The CDR3 runs to 10 residues. V was clipped by 6 bases and J by 12 bases, with 10 bases between them. Germline CDR1 SGHRS, CDR2 YFSETQ. The sample was PBMCs. The receptor was isolated from a woman under 40 in good health and CMV-seronegative. The chain combines TRBV5-1 with TRBJ2-1; D may be TRBD1 (6 bases). The CDR3 bases are TGCGCCAGCAAGGGGGTAAGGCAGTTCTTC. Encoded protein: CASKGVRQFF.